This T cell receptor (beta chain) came from a study of blood T cells in healthy people across ages. Alongside a J-beta primer mix, a sample-barcoded 5' primer served in a second PCR lasting about 6 to 11 cycles. One entry per CDR3 protein results from TCRdb running MiXCR on the 5' RACE reads. The sample shows some 700,000 distinct CDR3 sequences, about 42% of them seen only once. As for this clonotype: Antigen: not known.

Study-wide results and caveats: Any changes in expanded clonotypes were possibly confounded, as donor CMV status remained unknown.

The germline V and J ends were trimmed by 5 bases and 3 bases, with 11 bases remaining between them. Per the germline V gene, CDR1 is SGHVS and CDR2 is FQNEAQ. CDR3 length: 14 residues. The TCR was taken from a woman aged 60-75 years in good health. V is TRBV7-8 and J is TRBJ2-1, with D possibly matching TRBD2 (6 bases). The source material was blood. Here the CDR3 reads CASSNSGYYNEQFF. In nucleotides, the CDR3 is TGTGCCAGCAGCAACAGCGGGTACTACAATGAGCAGTTCTTC.